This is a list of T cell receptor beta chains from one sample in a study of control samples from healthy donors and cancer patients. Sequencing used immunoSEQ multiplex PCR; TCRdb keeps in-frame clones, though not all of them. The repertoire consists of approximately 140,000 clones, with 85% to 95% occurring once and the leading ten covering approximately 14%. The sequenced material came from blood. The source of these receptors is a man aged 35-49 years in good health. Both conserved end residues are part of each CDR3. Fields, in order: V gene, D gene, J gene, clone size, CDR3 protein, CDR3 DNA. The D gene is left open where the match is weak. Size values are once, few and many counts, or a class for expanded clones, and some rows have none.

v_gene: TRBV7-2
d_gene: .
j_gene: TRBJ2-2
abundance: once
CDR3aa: CASSLYGELFF
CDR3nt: TGTGCCAGCAGCTTGTATGGGGAGCTGTTTTTT

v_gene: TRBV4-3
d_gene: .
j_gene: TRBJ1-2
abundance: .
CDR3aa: CASGSSGRDYGYTF
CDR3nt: TGCGCCAGCGGCTCCTCGGGCAGAGACTATGGCTACACCTTC

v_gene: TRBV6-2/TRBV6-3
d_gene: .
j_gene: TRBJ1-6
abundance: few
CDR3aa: CASSKHRDALDTALHF
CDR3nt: TGTGCCAGCAGTAAACACCGGGACGCCCTAGATACGGCCCTCCACTTT

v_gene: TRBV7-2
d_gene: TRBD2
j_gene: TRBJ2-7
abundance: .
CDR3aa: CASSSGLAGGYEQYF
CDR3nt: TGTGCCAGCAGCTCAGGACTAGCGGGGGGCTACGAGCAGTACTTC

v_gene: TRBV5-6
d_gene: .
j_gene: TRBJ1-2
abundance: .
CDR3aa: CASSLVTNYGYTF
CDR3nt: TGTGCCAGCAGCTTGGTCACTAACTATGGCTACACCTTC

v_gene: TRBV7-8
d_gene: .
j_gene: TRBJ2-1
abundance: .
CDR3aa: CASVQGYYNEQFF
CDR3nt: TGTGCCAGCGTTCAGGGATACTACAATGAGCAGTTCTTC

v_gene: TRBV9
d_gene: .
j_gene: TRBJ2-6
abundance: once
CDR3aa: CASSGLSGANVLTF
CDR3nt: TGTGCCAGCAGCGGACTCTCTGGGGCCAACGTCCTGACTTTC

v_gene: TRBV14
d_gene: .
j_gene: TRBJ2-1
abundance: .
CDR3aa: CASSQPAPGFLGSNEQFF
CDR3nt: TGTGCCAGCAGCCAACCTGCTCCAGGTTTCCTGGGATCCAATGAGCAGTTCTTC

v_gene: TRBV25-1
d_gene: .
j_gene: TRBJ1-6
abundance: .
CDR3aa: CASSDVFGNSPLHF
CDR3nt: TGTGCCAGCAGTGATGTTTTCGGGAATTCACCCCTCCACTTT

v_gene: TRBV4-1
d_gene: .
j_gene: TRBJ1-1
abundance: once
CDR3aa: CASSQGVLNTEAFF
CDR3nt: TGCGCCAGCAGCCAAGGAGTTCTAAACACTGAAGCTTTCTTT

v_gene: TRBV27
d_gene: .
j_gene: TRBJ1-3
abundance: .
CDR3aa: CASTNDSPGNTIYF
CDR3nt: TGTGCCAGCACCAATGACAGTCCTGGAAACACCATATATTTT

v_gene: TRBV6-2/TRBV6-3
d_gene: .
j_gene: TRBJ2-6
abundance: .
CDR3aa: CASSYMEKNSGANVLTF
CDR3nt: TGTGCCAGCAGTTATATGGAGAAAAACTCTGGGGCCAACGTCCTGACTTTC

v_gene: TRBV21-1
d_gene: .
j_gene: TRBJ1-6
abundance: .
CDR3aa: CASSISPLHF
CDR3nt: TGTGCCAGCAGCATTTCACCCCTCCACTTT

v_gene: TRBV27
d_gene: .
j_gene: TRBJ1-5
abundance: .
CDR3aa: CASSPSHWPQHF
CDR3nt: TGTGCCAGCAGTCCCTCACATTGGCCCCAGCATTTT

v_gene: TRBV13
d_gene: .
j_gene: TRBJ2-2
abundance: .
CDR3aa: CASSKLVEGELFF
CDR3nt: TGTGCCAGCAGCAAACTAGTGGAGGGGGAGCTGTTTTTT

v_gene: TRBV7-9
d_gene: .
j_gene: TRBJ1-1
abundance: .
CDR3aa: CASSLIAGMGDTEAFF
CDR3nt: TGTGCCAGCAGCTTAATCGCAGGGATGGGTGACACTGAAGCTTTCTTT

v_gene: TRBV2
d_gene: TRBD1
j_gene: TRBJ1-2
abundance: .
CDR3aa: CASRSGTVVHGYTF
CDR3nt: TGTGCCAGCAGGTCCGGGACAGTAGTACATGGCTACACCTTC

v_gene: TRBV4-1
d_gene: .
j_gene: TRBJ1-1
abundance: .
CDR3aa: CASSLQGRTEAFF
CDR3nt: TGCGCCAGCAGCCTCCAGGGGCGTACTGAAGCTTTCTTT

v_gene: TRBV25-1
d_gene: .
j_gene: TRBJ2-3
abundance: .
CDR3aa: CASSEWAGGADTQYF
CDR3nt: TGTGCCAGCAGTGAATGGGCTGGAGGGGCAGATACGCAGTATTTT

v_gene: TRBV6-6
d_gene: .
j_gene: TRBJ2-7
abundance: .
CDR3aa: CASSYESRGNEQYF
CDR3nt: TGTGCCAGCAGTTACGAGTCGAGGGGGAACGAGCAGTACTTC

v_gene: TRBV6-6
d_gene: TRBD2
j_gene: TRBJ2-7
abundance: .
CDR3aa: CASSQRGLAGVSVEQYF
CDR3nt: TGTGCCAGCAGTCAACGAGGACTAGCGGGGGTTTCGGTCGAGCAGTACTTC

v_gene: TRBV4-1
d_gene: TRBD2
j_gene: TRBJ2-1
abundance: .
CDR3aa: CASSQRGDYNEQFF
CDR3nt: TGCGCCAGCAGCCAACGGGGGGATTACAATGAGCAGTTCTTC

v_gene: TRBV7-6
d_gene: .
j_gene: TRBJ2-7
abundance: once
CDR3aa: CASSGTSPYEQYF
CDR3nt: TGTGCCAGCAGCGGAACCAGCCCTTACGAGCAGTACTTC

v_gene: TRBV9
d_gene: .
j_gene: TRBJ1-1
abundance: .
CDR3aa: CASSVDPGDTEAFF
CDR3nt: TGTGCCAGCAGCGTAGACCCGGGGGACACTGAAGCTTTCTTT

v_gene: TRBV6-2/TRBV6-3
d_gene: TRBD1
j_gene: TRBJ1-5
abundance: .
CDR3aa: CASSYSRRTGYSNQPQHF
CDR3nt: TGTGCCAGCAGTTACTCCCGCAGGACAGGTTATAGCAATCAGCCCCAGCATTTT

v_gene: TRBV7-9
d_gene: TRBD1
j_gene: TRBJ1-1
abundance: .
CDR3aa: CASSRPAGGTTEAFF
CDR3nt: TGTGCCAGCAGCCGACCAGCAGGGGGCACCACTGAAGCTTTCTTT

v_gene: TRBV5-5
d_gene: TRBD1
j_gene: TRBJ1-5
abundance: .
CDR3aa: CASSLAPTGVQPQHF
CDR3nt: TGTGCCAGCAGCTTGGCCCCGACAGGGGTTCAGCCCCAGCATTTT

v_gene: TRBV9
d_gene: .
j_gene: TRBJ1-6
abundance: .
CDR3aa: CASSARELGSPLHF
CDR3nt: TGTGCCAGCAGCGCCCGGGAGTTGGGTTCACCCCTCCACTTT

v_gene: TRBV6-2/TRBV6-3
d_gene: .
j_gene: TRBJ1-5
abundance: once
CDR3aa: CASSWDGLEQPQHF
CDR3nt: TGTGCCAGCAGTTGGGATGGACTCGAGCAGCCCCAGCATTTT

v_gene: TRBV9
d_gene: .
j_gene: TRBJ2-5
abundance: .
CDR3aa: CASSVGGTPTETQYF
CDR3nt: TGTGCCAGCAGCGTAGGGGGGACACCCACGGAGACCCAGTACTTC

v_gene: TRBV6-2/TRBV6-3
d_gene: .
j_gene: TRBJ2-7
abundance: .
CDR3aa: CASSPGTLTAYEQYF
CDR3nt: TGTGCCAGCAGCCCAGGAACCCTCACAGCTTACGAGCAGTACTTC

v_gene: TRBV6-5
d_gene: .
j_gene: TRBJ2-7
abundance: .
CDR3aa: CASTDRTEQYF
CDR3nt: TGTGCCAGCACGGACCGGACCGAGCAGTACTTC

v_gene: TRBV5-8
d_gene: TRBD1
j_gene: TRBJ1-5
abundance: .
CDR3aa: CASSFGSWDRGNQPQHF
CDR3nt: TGTGCCAGCAGTTTCGGTAGCTGGGACAGGGGCAATCAGCCCCAGCATTTT

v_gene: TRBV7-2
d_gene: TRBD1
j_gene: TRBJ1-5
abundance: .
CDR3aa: CASSSGGWQPQHF
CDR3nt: TGTGCCAGCAGCTCAGGGGGCTGGCAGCCCCAGCATTTT

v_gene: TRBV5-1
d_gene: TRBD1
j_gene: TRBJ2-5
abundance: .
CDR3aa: CASSRGQGKETQYF
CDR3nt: TGCGCCAGCAGCCGGGGACAGGGAAAAGAGACCCAGTACTTC

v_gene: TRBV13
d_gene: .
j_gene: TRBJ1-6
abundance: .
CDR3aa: CASRLHNSPLHF
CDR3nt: TGTGCCAGCAGATTACATAATTCACCCCTCCACTTT

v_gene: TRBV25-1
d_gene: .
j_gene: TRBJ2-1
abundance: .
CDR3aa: CASSNGTKTLNEQFF
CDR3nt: TGTGCCAGCAGTAACGGGACGAAGACCCTCAATGAGCAGTTCTTC

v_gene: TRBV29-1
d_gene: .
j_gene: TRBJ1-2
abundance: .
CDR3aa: CSVTGEGGYTF
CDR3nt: TGCAGCGTGACAGGTGAAGGTGGCTACACCTTC

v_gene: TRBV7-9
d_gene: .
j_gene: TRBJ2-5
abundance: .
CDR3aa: CASSLYGRQETQYF
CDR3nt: TGTGCCAGCAGCTTATACGGCAGACAAGAGACCCAGTACTTC

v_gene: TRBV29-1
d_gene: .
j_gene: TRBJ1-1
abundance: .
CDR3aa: CSDGLLNTEAFF
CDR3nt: TGCAGCGATGGTCTGTTGAACACTGAAGCTTTCTTT